The next 8 T cell receptor beta chains were all read from a single sample in a study of T cells in Graves' hyperthyroidism and ophthalmopathy. TCR beta CDR3 region amplification was performed from RNA transcripts. A set of HTBI primers served as the primers for a first-round RT-PCR of the TCR CDR3. A single record per CDR3 protein comes from TCRdb applying MiXCR to the multiplex PCR reads. This table holds a few hundred thousand distinct CDR3 sequences, roughly 50% found once. Sequenced material: peripheral blood or thyroid tissue (not recorded which). These receptor sequences come from a young woman with Graves' hyperthyroidism.

V is TRBV29-1 and J is TRBJ1-2, with 12 bases aligning to TRBD1. The germline CDR1 and CDR2 sequences are SQVTM and ANQGSEA. The trim removed 7 bases at V and 6 bases at J, leaving 6 bases unmatched. The CDR3 contains 13 residues. CDR3 nucleotides: TGCAGCGAGCGGGACAGGGGGCCGAATGGCTACACCTTC. This codes for CSERDRGPNGYTF.

The chain links TRBV7-2 to TRBJ1-6; no clear D. The germline V gene has CDR1 SGHTA and CDR2 FQGNSA. The length of the CDR3 is 15 residues. Trimming pared 5 bases from V and 8 bases from J, leaving 16 bases between. The CDR3 is CASSNGGTGDSPLHF. Written as DNA, the CDR3 is TGTGCCAGCAGCAACGGTGGCACCGGGGATTCACCCCTCCACTTT. Full variable domain (outside the CDR3, taken from reference TRBV7-2 and TRBJ1-6): GAGVSQSPSNKVTEKGKDVELRCDPISGHTALYWYRQSLGQGLEFLIYFQGNSAPDKSGLPSDRFSAERTGGSVSTLTIQRTQQEDSAVYLCASSNGGTGDSPLHFGNGTRLTVT.

This clonotype was counted at least ten times. This chain uses TRBV7-3 with TRBJ1-1; D might be TRBD1 (5 bases). In germline, CDR1 is SGHTA, CDR2 FQGTGA. Trimming removed 5 bases from V and 4 bases from J, with 11 bases in between. The CDR3 length is 13 residues. For the CDR3, the DNA is TGTGCCAGCAGCCCCCGAGGGGTCACTGAAGCTTTCTTT. Translated, it gives CASSPRGVTEAFF.

Many counts were recorded for this clonotype. V gene TRBV28 combines with J gene TRBJ1-5; D ambiguous. Germline values: CDR1 MDHEN, CDR2 SYDVKM. V lost 1 base, J lost 2 bases, and 9 bases lay in between. This CDR3 comprises 15 residues. CDR3 in DNA: TGTGCCAGCAGTTTATCGCGGCCTGGCAATCAGCCCCAGCATTTT. Translating it yields CASSLSRPGNQPQHF.

This clonotype was detected ten times or more. The chain is built from TRBV20-1 and TRBJ1-1; TRBD1 matches at 10 bases. Germline V gene sequence: CDR1 DFQATT, CDR2 SNEGSKA (reference sequence). V trimming: 6 bases; J trimming: 1 base; junction bases outside the gene matches: 5. CDR3 length: 14 residues. For the CDR3, the DNA is TGCAGTGCGAAAGACAGGGGGCCGAACACTGAAGCTTTCTTT. Translating it yields CSAKDRGPNTEAFF.

This clonotype was seen repeatedly, ten times or more. The chain uses TRBV4-3 and TRBJ1-3; D is undetermined. V lost 2 bases to trimming and J lost 0 bases, with 14 bases between them. The germline CDR1 and CDR2 sequences are LGHNA and YSLEER. The CDR3 is 17 residues long. The CDR3 DNA reads TGCGCCAGCAGCCAATCGAATGCCCAGCTCTCTGGAAACACCATATATTTT. Translated, it gives CASSQSNAQLSGNTIYF.

About this clonotype itself: The conserved phenylalanine or tryptophan is not found at the CDR3 terminus, so this likely reflects a read error. The chain joins TRBV6-5 to TRBJ2-1, with TRBD2 identical over 8 bases. The CDR3 covers 14 residues. From germline, CDR1 is MNHEY and CDR2 SVGAGI. Trimming removed 10 bases from V and 1 base from J; junction bases left unmatched: 6. The CDR3, as DNA: TGTGCCACACTTAGCGGGACTTCCTACAATGAGCAGTTCCTC. It codes for CATLSGTSYNEQFL.

The rearrangement joins TRBV24-1 to TRBJ1-2, with 10 positions matching TRBD1. CDR1 is KGHDR and CDR2 is SFDVKD in the germline V gene. Unmatched junction bases numbered 5, after V lost 0 bases and J lost 8 bases. The CDR3 runs to 15 residues. DNA for the CDR3: TGTGCCACCAGTGATTTGGACAGGGGGCGCAGGGGCTACACCTTC. It translates to CATSDLDRGRRGYTF.